A selection of T cell receptor beta chains follows, all from one sample in a study of response to subunit inactivated influenza vaccine. TCRdb reprocessed the RT-PCR reads via MiXCR and lists one record per CDR3 protein. This table holds just under 550,000 distinct CDR3 sequences, around 21% found once. This same sample was also part of a study on T cells expressing NK-cell markers.

The source material was CD4+ T cells sorted from PBMCs, sampled 11 to 12 days after vaccination. The receptors here all came from a man aged 50 or older who received an inactivated influenza vaccine. Each CDR3 is given with its conserved first and last residue. A D gene is named only where the DNA matches it firmly. A row's size may be missing; if present it is once, few, many or a size class.

J	V	D	size	CDR3	DNA
TRBJ2-7	TRBV5-1	.	.	CASSLVGQAGEQYF	TGCGCCAGCAGCTTGGTAGGGCAGGCGGGCGAGCAGTACTTC
TRBJ2-7	TRBV7-6	.	few	CASSLMQTYEQYF	TGTGCCAGCAGCTTAATGCAGACCTACGAGCAGTACTTC
TRBJ2-1	TRBV4-1	.	few	CASSPRPGGLEDEQFF	TGCGCCAGCAGCCCGAGACCAGGCGGGTTGGAGGATGAGCAGTTCTTC
TRBJ1-5	TRBV11-1	.	few	CASSPPVGHPNSNQPQHF	TGTGCCAGCAGCCCACCTGTAGGACACCCGAATAGCAATCAGCCCCAGCATTTT
TRBJ2-5	TRBV18	.	few	CASSPPNSQETQYF	TGTGCCAGCTCACCACCGAACAGTCAAGAGACCCAGTACTTC
TRBJ2-5	TRBV24-1	TRBD1	.	CATSDGGQGTSEETQYF	TGTGCCACCAGTGATGGGGGACAGGGAACTAGCGAGGAGACCCAGTACTTC
TRBJ2-7	TRBV9	TRBD2	many	CASSVVASGSNGEQYF	TGTGCCAGCAGCGTAGTTGCTAGCGGGAGTAACGGGGAGCAGTACTTC
TRBJ2-1	TRBV5-8	.	.	CASSSLGLRSEQFF	TGTGCCAGCAGCTCCTTGGGGCTCCGATCGGAGCAGTTCTTC
TRBJ2-5	TRBV20-1	.	.	CSASGYGSGDAQETQYF	TGCAGTGCTAGCGGTTACGGTTCAGGGGACGCTCAAGAGACCCAGTACTTC
TRBJ2-5	TRBV12-3/TRBV12-4	.	.	CASSGNHRVQETQYF	TGTGCCAGTTCAGGAAACCACAGGGTCCAAGAGACCCAGTACTTC
TRBJ1-2	TRBV5-6	.	.	CASSPGERVGGYTF	TGTGCCAGCAGCCCTGGAGAAAGGGTGGGTGGCTACACCTTC
TRBJ2-1	TRBV7-4	TRBD2	.	CASSSHEVTSGSYNEQFF	TGTGCCAGCAGCTCCCATGAAGTGACTAGCGGCTCCTACAATGAGCAGTTCTTC
TRBJ1-5	TRBV7-2	.	.	CASSLAASRNQPQHF	TGTGCCAGCAGCTTAGCGGCCAGCCGCAATCAGCCCCAGCATTTT
TRBJ2-4	TRBV30	.	many	CAWSVRGTNIQYF	TGTGCCTGGAGTGTACGAGGGACAAACATTCAGTACTTC
TRBJ1-2	TRBV3-1	TRBD1	.	CASSHSDRGGYGYTF	TGTGCCAGCAGCCATTCGGACAGGGGAGGCTATGGCTACACCTTC
TRBJ2-7	TRBV20-1	.	many	CSATDGTYEQYF	TGCAGTGCAACGGACGGCACCTACGAGCAGTACTTC
TRBJ1-2	TRBV13	TRBD1	.	CASTFARDRVHYGYTF	TGTGCCAGCACCTTCGCCCGAGACAGGGTTCACTATGGCTACACCTTC
TRBJ2-5	TRBV25-1	.	.	CASSPTLGAETQYF	TGTGCCAGCAGTCCAACGCTAGGGGCAGAGACCCAGTACTTC
TRBJ2-7	TRBV4-2	.	.	CASSQVDSREQYF	TGTGCCAGCAGCCAAGTGGACAGTCGCGAGCAGTACTTC
TRBJ1-3	TRBV20-1	.	.	CSAFGGVSSGNTIYF	TGCAGTGCGTTTGGGGGCGTGAGCTCTGGAAACACCATATATTTT
TRBJ2-1	TRBV24-1	TRBD2	few	CATSVYIAGGHNEQFF	TGTGCCACCAGCGTTTATATAGCGGGGGGGCATAATGAGCAGTTCTTC
TRBJ2-3	TRBV20-1	.	.	CSARATGDPQYF	TGCAGTGCTAGAGCTACAGGCGATCCGCAGTATTTT
TRBJ2-4	TRBV20-1	.	few	CSARFRAKNIQYF	TGCAGTGCTAGGTTCAGAGCCAAAAACATTCAGTACTTC
TRBJ2-6	TRBV12-3/TRBV12-4	.	few	CASSPRGAGANVLTF	TGTGCCAGCAGTCCTAGGGGGGCTGGGGCCAACGTCCTGACTTTC
TRBJ1-1	TRBV20-1	.	.	CSAPPGRLNTEAFF	TGCAGTGCTCCCCCCGGCAGGTTGAACACTGAAGCTTTCTTT
TRBJ2-1	TRBV4-3	.	few	CASSHHRDPSYNEQFF	TGCGCCAGCAGCCATCACCGGGACCCCTCCTACAATGAGCAGTTCTTC
TRBJ2-7	TRBV29-1	TRBD1	.	CSVEAPLAGQGAYEQYF	TGCAGCGTTGAAGCTCCTCTTGCGGGACAGGGTGCCTACGAGCAGTACTTC
TRBJ2-7	TRBV4-3	TRBD2	.	CASSQDLGEGQYF	TGCGCCAGCAGCCAAGATCTGGGGGAGGGGCAGTACTTC
TRBJ2-1	TRBV7-9	TRBD2	few	CASSFYYSGGADEQFF	TGTGCCAGCAGCTTCTATTATAGCGGGGGGGCCGATGAGCAGTTCTTC
TRBJ2-7	TRBV11-2	TRBD2	.	CASSSTTSGRTQYF	TGTGCCAGCAGCTCCACGACTAGCGGGAGGACGCAGTACTTC
TRBJ1-1	TRBV5-1	.	.	CASSLGFGGPEAFF	TGCGCCAGCAGCTTGGGCTTCGGGGGGCCTGAAGCTTTCTTT
TRBJ1-1	TRBV4-3	.	.	CASSQPGMTEAFF	TGCGCCAGCAGCCAACCAGGGATGACTGAAGCTTTCTTT
TRBJ2-1	TRBV7-3	.	.	CASSLTPDNEQFF	TGTGCCAGCAGCTTAACCCCTGACAATGAGCAGTTCTTC
TRBJ1-1	TRBV6-2/TRBV6-3	TRBD1	.	CASLGQANSWTEAFF	TGTGCCAGTTTAGGACAGGCCAACTCTTGGACTGAAGCTTTCTTT
TRBJ1-1	TRBV12-3/TRBV12-4	.	.	CASSPPWKGNTEAFF	TGTGCCAGCAGTCCCCCCTGGAAAGGGAACACTGAAGCTTTCTTT
TRBJ2-7	TRBV7-2	TRBD2	few	CASSYSGMTYEQYF	TGTGCCAGCAGCTATAGCGGGATGACCTACGAGCAGTACTTC
TRBJ2-7	TRBV12-3/TRBV12-4	.	many	CASTQAGTRSEQYF	TGTGCCAGCACTCAGGCGGGGACACGGTCCGAGCAGTACTTC
TRBJ1-2	TRBV10-3	.	once	CAIPGRGERGYTF	TGTGCCATCCCCGGGAGGGGTGAGCGTGGCTACACCTTC
TRBJ2-1	TRBV15	.	.	CATMARQGSNEQFF	TGTGCCACCATGGCCCGGCAGGGTTCGAATGAGCAGTTCTTC
TRBJ2-1	TRBV5-1	.	many	CASSLGPGLDNEQFF	TGCGCCAGCAGCTTGGGTCCGGGTCTCGACAATGAGCAGTTCTTC
TRBJ1-5	TRBV28	.	.	CASTLGTREGPQHF	TGTGCCAGCACCCTCGGGACAAGGGAGGGGCCCCAGCATTTT
TRBJ2-1	TRBV11-3	TRBD2	.	CASSPLPGLAGYNEQFF	TGTGCCAGCAGCCCTCTACCGGGACTAGCGGGATACAATGAGCAGTTCTTC
TRBJ2-4	TRBV29-1	.	.	CSVEETASAKNIQYF	TGCAGCGTTGAAGAGACAGCCTCGGCCAAAAACATTCAGTACTTC
TRBJ1-5	TRBV20-1	TRBD1	few	CSASGTGIQPQHF	TGCAGTGCTAGCGGGACAGGGATTCAGCCCCAGCATTTT
TRBJ2-7	TRBV20-1	TRBD2	few	CSARALASGGWEQYF	TGCAGTGCTAGAGCCCTGGCCAGCGGGGGGTGGGAGCAGTACTTC
TRBJ1-1	TRBV7-9	.	.	CASSLSNQNTEAFF	TGTGCCAGCAGCTTGTCCAATCAGAACACTGAAGCTTTCTTT
TRBJ2-3	TRBV7-3	.	few	CASSPSFATDTQYF	TGTGCCAGCAGCCCCTCCTTTGCGACAGATACGCAGTATTTT